This record looks at one TCR beta chain sequence and its context. One junction end does not reproduce the germline sequence, and a read error may be involved. This entry belongs to a study of blood T cell repertoires in COVID-19. Across the whole study: From T cells, B-cell-depleted T cells, or PBMCs came the material, which was cDNA or gDNA.

The CDR3 runs to 13 residues. Germline CDR1 is SGHTA and CDR2 is FQGNSA. TCRdb keeps only in-frame clones here, not all; method: immunoSEQ multiplex PCR. The data hold fewer than 400,000 clones, with around 85% observed a single time. The chain uses TRBV7-2 and TRBJ1-1; TRBD1 aligns across 7 bases. The source material was peripheral blood. The receptor comes from a woman between 18 and 29 years old with acute or convalescent COVID-19. CDR3 nucleotides: TGTGCCAGCAGCTCAGACAGGGCCCCGGCAGGAGGCTTT. Residues: CASSSDRAPAGGF.